This TCR beta chain was found in a study of T cells in Graves' hyperthyroidism and ophthalmopathy. The CDR3 regions of TCR beta were amplified from RNA transcripts. Carried out on the TCR CDR3, a first-round RT-PCR used the HTBI primer set. From the multiplex PCR reads, TCRdb called clonotypes with MiXCR, one entry per CDR3 protein. This table holds around 540,000 distinct CDR3 sequences, under 60% found once. This clonotype was seen many times. Trimming shortened V by 7 bases and J by 2 bases, and 12 bases separated the two germline ends. The CDR3 contains 12 residues. Germline V lookup: CDR1 SQVTM, CDR2 ANQGSEA.

This TCR was sampled from a woman between 18 and 29 years old with Graves' hyperthyroidism. Sequences were obtained from peripheral blood or thyroid tissue (not recorded which). V usage is TRBV29-1 and J usage is TRBJ2-7; D is perhaps TRBD2 (5 bases). This chain's CDR3 is CSAGLAAYEQYF. As DNA, the CDR3 is TGCAGCGCTGGACTGGCAGCCTACGAGCAGTACTTC.